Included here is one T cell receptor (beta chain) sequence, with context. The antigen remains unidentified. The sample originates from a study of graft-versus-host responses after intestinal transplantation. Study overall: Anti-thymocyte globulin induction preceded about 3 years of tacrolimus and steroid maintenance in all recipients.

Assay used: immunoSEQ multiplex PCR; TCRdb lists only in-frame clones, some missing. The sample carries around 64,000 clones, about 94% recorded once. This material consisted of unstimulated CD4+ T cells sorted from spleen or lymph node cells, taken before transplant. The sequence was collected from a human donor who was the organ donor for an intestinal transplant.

CDR3 DNA sequence: TGTGCCTGGGGACAGGGGGCAAGGAGTGAAGCTTTCTTT. Its translation: CAWGQGARSEAFF. This chain uses TRBV30 with TRBJ1-1, with 11 bases matching TRBD1. The length of the CDR3 is 13 residues. Germline assignment: CDR1 GTSNPN and CDR2 SVGIG (reference sequence). Trimming took 5 bases from V and 7 from J; bases not matched to a gene: 6.